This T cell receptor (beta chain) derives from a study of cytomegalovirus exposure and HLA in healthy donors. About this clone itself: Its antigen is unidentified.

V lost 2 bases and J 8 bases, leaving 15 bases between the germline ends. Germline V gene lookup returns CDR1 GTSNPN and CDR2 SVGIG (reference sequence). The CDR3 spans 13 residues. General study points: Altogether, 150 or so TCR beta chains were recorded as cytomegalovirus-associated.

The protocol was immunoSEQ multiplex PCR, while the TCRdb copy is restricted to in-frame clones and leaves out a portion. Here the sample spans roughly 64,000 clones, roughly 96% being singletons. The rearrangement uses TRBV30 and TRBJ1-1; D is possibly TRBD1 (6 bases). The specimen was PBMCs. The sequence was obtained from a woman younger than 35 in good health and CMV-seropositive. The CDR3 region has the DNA TGTGCCTGGAGTAGGTCACAGGGTAAAGAAGCTTTCTTT. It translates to CAWSRSQGKEAFF.